These 21 T cell receptor beta chains share one sample of origin, sequenced in a study of CD8 T cells in Susac syndrome. Random hexamers were used to reverse transcribe the RNA input (0.5 to 1 ug). TCRdb fed the immunoSEQ multiplex PCR reads into MiXCR, producing one record per CDR3 protein. The sample lists under 150,000 distinct CDR3 sequences, 95% occurring once. Material for sequencing was CD4+ T cells from PBMCs. The source is a human donor with Susac syndrome.

V usage is TRBV6-1 and J usage is TRBJ2-5; 8 bases map to TRBD2. Germline loops: CDR1 MNHNS, CDR2 SASEGT. This CDR3 has 14 residues. Trimming cost V 5 bases and J 4 bases; bases outside gene matches: 6. In nucleotides, the CDR3 is TGTGCCAGCAGTTTAACAGGACTAGCAGAGACCCAGTACTTC. Translating gives CASSLTGLAETQYF.

In its sample, this clonotype was seen a few times. The gene calls are TRBV2 and TRBJ2-7, with TRBD1 matching over 9 bases. The CDR3 has 14 amino acids. Germline values: CDR1 SNHLY, CDR2 FYNNEI. The trim removed 7 bases at V and 3 bases at J, leaving 7 bases unmatched. As DNA, the CDR3 is TGTGCCAGCAACAGGGACAGGGTAAACTACGAGCAGTACTTC. Translating it yields CASNRDRVNYEQYF.

V is TRBV12-3 or TRBV12-4 and J is TRBJ1-4; 8 bases match TRBD1. The CDR3 is 14 residues long. The V segment lost 1 base and the J segment 8 bases; nucleotides outside the gene matches: 3. As DNA, the CDR3 is TGTGCCAGCAGTTTAGGGACAGGGCGGGAAAAACTGTTTTTT. This sequence encodes CASSLGTGREKLFF.

The chain combines TRBV24-1 with TRBJ2-3; no reliable D call. V lost 5 bases, J lost 8 bases, and 10 bases lay in between. The V gene's germline CDR1 is KGHDR and CDR2 SFDVKD. The CDR3 covers 12 residues. DNA of the CDR3: TGTGCCACCAGTGGCTACCCTCCTACGCAGTATTTT. Its protein is CATSGYPPTQYF.

The V and J genes are TRBV2 and TRBJ2-3, with 13 bases aligning to TRBD2. The CDR3 runs 15 residues. Germline assignment: CDR1 SNHLY and CDR2 FYNNEI. Trimming cost V 9 bases and J 9 bases; bases outside gene matches: 12. CDR3 nucleotides: TGTGCCAGTAGGAGTCGGACTAGCGGGGGTGAAACGCAGTATTTT. Encoded protein: CASRSRTSGGETQYF.

The CDR3 here is CASNSGTDQETQYF. Written as DNA, the CDR3 is TGCGCCAGCAACAGCGGGACAGACCAAGAGACCCAGTACTTC. This chain joins TRBV5-1 and TRBJ2-5; D is possibly TRBD1 or TRBD2 (7 bases each). V was trimmed by 6 bases and J by 0 bases, leaving 12 bases between them. This CDR3 is 14 amino acids long. Germline CDR1 SGHRS, CDR2 YFSETQ.

V gene TRBV6-2 or TRBV6-3 combines with J gene TRBJ2-7, with TRBD2 identical over 12 bases. The CDR3 sequence is 16 residues long. Germline loops: CDR1 MNHEY, CDR2 SVGEGT. V lost 6 bases to trimming and J lost 2 bases; unmatched junction nucleotides: 8. The CDR3 sequence is CASRTAGLAGPYEQYF. The CDR3 region has the DNA TGTGCCAGCAGGACCGCGGGACTAGCGGGCCCCTACGAGCAGTACTTC.

The genes are TRBV5-1 and TRBJ2-1; TRBD2 agrees at 12 bases. This CDR3 has 15 amino acids. Germline assignment: CDR1 SGHRS and CDR2 YFSETQ. V was clipped by 3 bases and J by 8 bases; unmatched bases: 6. The CDR3 region is CASSSGTSGQDEQFF. The CDR3 region has the DNA TGCGCCAGCAGCTCCGGGACTAGCGGGCAAGATGAGCAGTTCTTC.

The gene calls are TRBV3-1 and TRBJ2-7, with 9 bases that match TRBD2. V was clipped by 4 bases and J by 2 bases; unmatched bases: 0. The CDR3 length is 13 residues. Germline V gene lookup returns CDR1 LGHDT and CDR2 YNNKEL (reference sequence). The DNA of the CDR3 is TGTGCCAGCAGCCCTAGCGGGGCCTACGAGCAGTACTTC. It is translated as CASSPSGAYEQYF.

V and J are TRBV30 and TRBJ2-7; tentative D call: TRBD2 (6 bases). Trimming took 0 bases from V and 2 from J, leaving 8 bases between them. Germline V CDR1 and CDR2: GTSNPN, SVGIG (reference sequence). The CDR3 extends over 13 amino acids. Written as DNA, the CDR3 is TGTGCCTGGAGTGTGGGCGGGACCTACGAGCAGTACTTC. Translated: CAWSVGGTYEQYF.

The sample holds one count of this clonotype. The CDR3 nucleotides read TGCAGCGTTGAAGATCCCGGTTTGCTAGCGGGGTCAGATACGCAGTATTTT. Protein sequence: CSVEDPGLLAGSDTQYF. The gene calls are TRBV29-1 and TRBJ2-3; 9 nucleotides line up with TRBD2. Germline V gene data show CDR1 as SQVTM and CDR2 as ANQGSEA. V lost 0 bases, J lost 4 bases, and 11 bases stayed unmatched. CDR3 length: 17 amino acids.

This rearrangement joins TRBV9 to TRBJ1-4; D is unresolved. There are 15 residues in the CDR3. Between the trimmed V and J ends, which lost 4 bases and 6 bases, there was a span of 16 bases. Germline V gene data show CDR1 as SGDLS and CDR2 as YYNGEE. Here the CDR3 reads CASSPGSREDEKLFF. CDR3 sequence (DNA): TGTGCCAGCAGCCCAGGATCGAGAGAGGATGAAAAACTGTTTTTT. The whole variable domain, filled in from reference TRBV9 and TRBJ1-4, reads DSGVTQTPKHLITATGQRVTLRCSPRSGDLSVYWYQQSLDQGLQFLIQYYNGEERAKGNILERFSAQQFPDLHSELNLSSLELGDSALYFCASSPGSREDEKLFFGSGTQLSVL.

V gene TRBV28 combines with J gene TRBJ2-1; TRBD2 is a possible D gene (6 bases). The CDR3 spans 15 residues. V was cut by 6 bases and J by 2 bases, with 14 bases left in between. Germline V gene data show CDR1 as MDHEN and CDR2 as SYDVKM. The CDR3 protein is CASSLSGLPYNEQFF. CDR3 nucleotides: TGTGCCAGCAGCCTTAGCGGCTTACCCTACAATGAGCAGTTCTTC.

This chain connects TRBV30 to TRBJ1-1; D is ambiguous. CDR1 and CDR2 from the germline V gene are GTSNPN and SVGIG (reference sequence). This CDR3 contains 14 residues. V lost 5 bases and J 10 bases, leaving 23 bases between the germline ends. The CDR3, as DNA: TGTGCCTGGTCAACTCCTGGCAGCAGCCTCCGAGCTTTCTTT. It encodes CAWSTPGSSLRAFF.

In this sample, this clonotype turned up many times. Its ends do not fully match the called genes, so a read error is possible. The genes are TRBV11-3 and TRBJ2-1; D is perhaps TRBD1 or TRBD2 (5 bases each). This CDR3 region has 13 residues. Germline CDR1 and CDR2: SGHNT and YENEEA. The DNA for the CDR3 is TGTGCCAGCACCTTATTTGGGGGTAACGAGCAGTTCTTC. Its protein product is CASTLFGGNEQFF.

The chain is built from TRBV30 and TRBJ2-1; D is possibly TRBD1 (5 bases). Per the germline V gene, CDR1 is GTSNPN and CDR2 is SVGIG (reference sequence). The CDR3 has 11 residues. Trimming removed 8 bases at V and 10 bases at J, with 15 bases between. The CDR3 region is CAGLGVREQFF. In DNA form, the CDR3 reads TGTGCCGGCTTAGGGGTAAGAGAGCAGTTCTTC.

This clonotype was recorded only once. CDR3 loop: CASSFWGPGNTIYF. The CDR3 nucleotides are TGTGCCAGCAGTTTCTGGGGGCCTGGAAACACCATATATTTT. The chain recombines TRBV28 with TRBJ1-3; D possibly corresponds to TRBD1 (6 bases). V lost 3 bases to trimming and J lost 2 bases, with 8 bases between them. Germline loops: CDR1 MDHEN, CDR2 SYDVKM. The CDR3 consists of 14 residues.

The V call is TRBV9, the J call TRBJ2-7; D is unresolved. CDR1 SGDLS and CDR2 YYNGEE come from the germline V gene. Trimming shortened V by 0 bases and J by 1 base, and 8 bases separated the two germline ends. There are 14 residues in the CDR3. CDR3 coding DNA: TGTGCCAGCAGCGTAGGAGGCCAGTCCTACGAGCAGTACTTC. Encoded protein: CASSVGGQSYEQYF.

V is TRBV27 and J is TRBJ2-5, with D perhaps matching TRBD1 (5 bases). Germline V gene data show CDR1 as MNHEY and CDR2 as SMNVEV (reference sequence). Trimming shortened V by 6 bases and J by 5 bases, and 19 bases separated the two germline ends. The CDR3 is 15 amino acids. CDR3 nucleotide sequence: TGTGCCAGCAGCTCATATCCAGGGTCTGAGGAGACCCAGTACTTC. Its protein is CASSSYPGSEETQYF.

V is TRBV7-9 and J is TRBJ2-7; D is uncertain. With 5 bases removed from V and 2 bases from J, the gap between germline ends came to 10 bases. This CDR3 spans 13 amino acids. In germline, CDR1 is SEHNR, CDR2 FQNEAQ (reference sequence). This CDR3 reads CASSSLIPYEQYF. The CDR3 DNA sequence: TGTGCCAGCAGCAGCCTTATACCCTACGAGCAGTACTTC. Variable domain in full (rest from reference TRBV7-9 and TRBJ2-7): DTGVSQNPRHKITKRGQNVTFRCDPISEHNRLYWYRQTLGQGPEFLTYFQNEAQLEKSRLLSDRFSAERPKGSFSTLEIQRTEQGDSAMYLCASSSLIPYEQYFGPGTRLTVT.

The rearrangement joins TRBV15 to TRBJ2-2; TRBD1 matches 12 bases. Germline-derived CDR1 and CDR2 are LNHNV and YYDKDF (reference sequence). Trimming at V came to 5 bases and at J to 3 bases, leaving 4 bases not matched to a gene. The CDR3 contains 16 residues. In DNA, the CDR3 is TGTGCCACCAGCTTGGGACAGGGGGCGGACACCGGGGAGCTGTTTTTT. Amino acids: CATSLGQGADTGELFF.